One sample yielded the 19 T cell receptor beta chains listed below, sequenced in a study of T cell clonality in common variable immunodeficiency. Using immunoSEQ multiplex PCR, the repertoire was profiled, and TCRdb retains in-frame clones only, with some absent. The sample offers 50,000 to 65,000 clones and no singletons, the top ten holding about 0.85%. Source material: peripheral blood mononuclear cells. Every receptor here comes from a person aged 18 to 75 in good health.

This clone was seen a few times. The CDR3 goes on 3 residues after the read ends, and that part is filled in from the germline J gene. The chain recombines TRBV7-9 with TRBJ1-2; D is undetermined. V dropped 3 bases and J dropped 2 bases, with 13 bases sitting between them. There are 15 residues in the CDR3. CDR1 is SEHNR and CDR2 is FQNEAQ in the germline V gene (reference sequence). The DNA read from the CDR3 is TGTGCCAGCAGCTTCGATCGAGTGGGCAACTATGGC. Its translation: CASSFDRVGNYG. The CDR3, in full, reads CASSFDRVGNYGYTF.

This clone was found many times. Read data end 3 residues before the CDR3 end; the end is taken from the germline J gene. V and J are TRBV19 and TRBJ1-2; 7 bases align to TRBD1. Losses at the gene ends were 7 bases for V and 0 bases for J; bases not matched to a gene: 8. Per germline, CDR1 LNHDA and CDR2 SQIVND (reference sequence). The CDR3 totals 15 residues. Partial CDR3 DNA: TGTGCCAGTACCCCACAGGACAGGACTAACTATGGC. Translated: CASTPQDRTNYG. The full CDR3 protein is CASTPQDRTNYGYTF. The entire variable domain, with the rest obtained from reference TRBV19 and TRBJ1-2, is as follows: DGGITQSPKYLFRKEGQNVTLSCEQNLNHDAMYWYRQDPGQGLRLIYYSQIVNDFQKGDIAEGYSVSREKKESFPLTVTSAQKNPTAFYLCASTPQDRTNYGYTFGSGTRLTVV.

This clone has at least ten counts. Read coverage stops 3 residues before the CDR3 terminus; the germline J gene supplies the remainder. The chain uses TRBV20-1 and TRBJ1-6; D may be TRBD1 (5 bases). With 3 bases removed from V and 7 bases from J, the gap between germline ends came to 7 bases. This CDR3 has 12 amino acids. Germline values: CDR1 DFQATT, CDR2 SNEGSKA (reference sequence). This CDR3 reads CSARAGNSPLHF. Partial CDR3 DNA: TGCAGTGCTAGGGCAGGGAATTCACCC.

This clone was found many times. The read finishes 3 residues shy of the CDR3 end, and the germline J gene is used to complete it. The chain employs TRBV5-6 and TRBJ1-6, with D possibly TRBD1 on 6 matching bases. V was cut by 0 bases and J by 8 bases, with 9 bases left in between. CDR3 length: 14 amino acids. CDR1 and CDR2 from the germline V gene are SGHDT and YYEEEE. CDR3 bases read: TGTGCCAGCAGCTTGGGCAGGGGCTATTCACCC. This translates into CASSLGRGYSP. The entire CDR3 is CASSLGRGYSPLHF.

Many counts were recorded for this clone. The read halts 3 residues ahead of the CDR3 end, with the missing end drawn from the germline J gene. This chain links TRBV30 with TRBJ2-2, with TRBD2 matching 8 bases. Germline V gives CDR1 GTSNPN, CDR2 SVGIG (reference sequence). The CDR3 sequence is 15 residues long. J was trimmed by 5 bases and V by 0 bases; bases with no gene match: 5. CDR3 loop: CAWSVGLGVTGELFF. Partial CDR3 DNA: TGTGCCTGGAGTGTGGGACTAGGCGTAACCGGGGAG.

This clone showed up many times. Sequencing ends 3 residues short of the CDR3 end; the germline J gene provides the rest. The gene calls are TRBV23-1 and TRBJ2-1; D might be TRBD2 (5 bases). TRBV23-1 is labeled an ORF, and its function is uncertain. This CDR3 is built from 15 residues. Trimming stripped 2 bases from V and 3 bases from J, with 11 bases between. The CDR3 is CASSQLAPSYNEQFF. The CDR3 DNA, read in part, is TGCGCCAGCAGTCAACTAGCTCCGAGCTACAATGAG.

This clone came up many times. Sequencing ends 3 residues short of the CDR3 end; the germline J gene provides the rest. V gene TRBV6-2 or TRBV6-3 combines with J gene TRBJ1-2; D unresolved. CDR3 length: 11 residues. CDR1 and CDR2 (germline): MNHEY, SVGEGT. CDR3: CASSYSSDYTF. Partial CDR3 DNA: TGTGCCAGCAGTTACTCGAGCGAC.

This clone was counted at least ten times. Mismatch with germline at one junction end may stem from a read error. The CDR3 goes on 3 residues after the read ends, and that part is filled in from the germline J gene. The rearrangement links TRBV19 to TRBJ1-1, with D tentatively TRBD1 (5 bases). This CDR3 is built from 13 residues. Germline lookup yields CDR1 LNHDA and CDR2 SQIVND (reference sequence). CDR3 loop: CASSLDRNTEAFF. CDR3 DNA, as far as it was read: TGTGCCAGTAGTTTAGACAGGAACACTGAA. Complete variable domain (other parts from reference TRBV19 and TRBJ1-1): DGGITQSPKYLFRKEGQNVTLSCEQNLNHDAMYWYRQDPGQGLRLIYYSQIVNDFQKGDIAEGYSVSREKKESFPLTVTSAQKNPTAFYLCASSLDRNTEAFFGQGTRLTVV.

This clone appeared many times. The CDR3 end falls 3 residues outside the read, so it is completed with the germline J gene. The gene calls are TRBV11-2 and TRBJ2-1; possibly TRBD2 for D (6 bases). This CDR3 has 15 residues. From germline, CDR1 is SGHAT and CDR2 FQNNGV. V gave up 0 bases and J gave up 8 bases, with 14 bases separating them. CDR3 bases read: TGTGCCAGCAGCTTAGATAAGCGGGCTGGGGATGAG. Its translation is CASSLDKRAGDE. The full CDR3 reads CASSLDKRAGDEQFF. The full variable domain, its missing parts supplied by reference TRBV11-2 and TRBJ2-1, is EAGVAQSPRYKIIEKRQSVAFWCNPISGHATLYWYQQILGQGPKLLIQFQNNGVVDDSQLPKDRFSAERLKGVDSTLKIQPAKLEDSAVYLCASSLDKRAGDEQFFGPGTRLTVL.

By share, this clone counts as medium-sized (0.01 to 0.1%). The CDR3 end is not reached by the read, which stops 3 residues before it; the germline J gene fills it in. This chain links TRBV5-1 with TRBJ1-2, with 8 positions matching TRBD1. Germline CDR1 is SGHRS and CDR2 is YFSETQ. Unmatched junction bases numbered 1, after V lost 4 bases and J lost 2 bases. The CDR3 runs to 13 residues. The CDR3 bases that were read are TGCGCCAGCAGCCGGACAGGGAACTATGGC. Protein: CASSRTGNYG. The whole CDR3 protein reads CASSRTGNYGYTF.

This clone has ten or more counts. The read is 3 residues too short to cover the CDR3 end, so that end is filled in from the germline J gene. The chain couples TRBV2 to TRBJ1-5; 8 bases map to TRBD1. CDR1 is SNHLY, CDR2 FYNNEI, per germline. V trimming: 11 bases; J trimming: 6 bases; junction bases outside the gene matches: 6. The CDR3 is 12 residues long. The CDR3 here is CAEGQATQPQHF. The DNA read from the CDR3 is TGTGCCGAGGGACAGGCCACTCAGCCC.

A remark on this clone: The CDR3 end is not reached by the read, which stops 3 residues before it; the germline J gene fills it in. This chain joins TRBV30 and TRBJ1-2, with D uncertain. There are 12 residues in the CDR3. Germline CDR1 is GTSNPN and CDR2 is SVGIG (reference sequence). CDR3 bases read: TGTGCCTGTACCCTGGTGGGCTACGAC. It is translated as CACTLVGYD. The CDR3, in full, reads CACTLVGYDYTF. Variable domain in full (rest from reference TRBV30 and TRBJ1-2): SQTIHQWPATLVQPVGSPLSLECTVEGTSNPNLYWYRQAAGRGLQLLFYSVGIGQISSEVPQNLSASRPQDRQFILSSKKLLLSDSGFYLCACTLVGYDYTFGSGTRLTVV.

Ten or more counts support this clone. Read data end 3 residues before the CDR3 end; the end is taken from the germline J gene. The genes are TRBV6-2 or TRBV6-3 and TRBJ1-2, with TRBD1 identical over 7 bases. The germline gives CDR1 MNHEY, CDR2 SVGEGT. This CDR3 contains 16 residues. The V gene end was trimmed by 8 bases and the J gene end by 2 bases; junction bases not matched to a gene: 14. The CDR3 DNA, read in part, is TGTGCCAGCCGGGATCCGATGGCAGGGGGAAACTATGGC. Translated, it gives CASRDPMAGGNYG. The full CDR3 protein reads CASRDPMAGGNYGYTF.

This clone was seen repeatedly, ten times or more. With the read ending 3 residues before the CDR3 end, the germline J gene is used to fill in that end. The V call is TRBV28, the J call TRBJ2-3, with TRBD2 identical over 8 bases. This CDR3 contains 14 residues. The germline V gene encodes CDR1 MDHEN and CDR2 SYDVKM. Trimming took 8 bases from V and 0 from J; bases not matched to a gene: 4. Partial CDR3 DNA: TGTGCCAGCGTAGCTAGCGGGAGCACAGATACG. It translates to CASVASGSTDT. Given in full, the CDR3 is CASVASGSTDTQYF.

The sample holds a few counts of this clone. The covered CDR3 bases are TGTGCCAGTAGTCTCCGGGCGGGACAGGGGAATGAAAAG. Protein sequence: CASSLRAGQGNEK. The complete CDR3 sequence is CASSLRAGQGNEKLFF. The rearrangement joins TRBV19 to TRBJ2-2; 10 bases agree with TRBD1. The CDR3 end is not reached by the read, which stops 3 residues before it; the germline J gene fills it in. CDR1 is LNHDA and CDR2 is SQIVND in the germline V gene (reference sequence). The CDR3 runs to 16 residues.

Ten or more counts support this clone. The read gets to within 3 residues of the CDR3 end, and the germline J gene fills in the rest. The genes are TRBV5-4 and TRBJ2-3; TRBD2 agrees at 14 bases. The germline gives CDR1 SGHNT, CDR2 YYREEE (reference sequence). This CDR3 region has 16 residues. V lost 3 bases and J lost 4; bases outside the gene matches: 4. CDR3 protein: CASSSGLAGGSDTQYF. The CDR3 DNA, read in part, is TGTGCCAGCAGCTCCGGACTAGCGGGAGGATCAGATACG.

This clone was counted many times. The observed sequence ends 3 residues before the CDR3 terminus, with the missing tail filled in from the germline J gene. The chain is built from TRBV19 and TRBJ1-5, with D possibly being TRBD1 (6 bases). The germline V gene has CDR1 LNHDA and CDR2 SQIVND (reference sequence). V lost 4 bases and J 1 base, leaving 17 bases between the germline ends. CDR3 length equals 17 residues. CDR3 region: CASSTLEQGWSNQPQHF. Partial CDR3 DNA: TGTGCCAGTAGTACCTTAGAACAGGGTTGGAGCAATCAGCCC.

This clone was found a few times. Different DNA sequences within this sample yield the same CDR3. The sequenced CDR3 bases are TGTGCCAGTAGCCCTCAGGGAGTC. This encodes CASSPQGV. The entire CDR3 protein reads CASSPQGVIYF. The J gene is TRBJ1-3, the V gene TRBV19, with D perhaps TRBD1 (5 bases). With the read ending 3 residues before the CDR3 end, the germline J gene is used to fill in that end. The CDR3 totals 11 residues. Germline V gives CDR1 LNHDA, CDR2 SQIVND (reference sequence).

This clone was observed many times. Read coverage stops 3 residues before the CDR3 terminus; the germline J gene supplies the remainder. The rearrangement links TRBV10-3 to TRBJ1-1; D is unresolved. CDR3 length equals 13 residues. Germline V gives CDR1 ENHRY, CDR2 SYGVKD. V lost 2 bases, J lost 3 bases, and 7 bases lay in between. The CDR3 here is CAISESQDTEAFF. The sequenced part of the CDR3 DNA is TGTGCCATCAGTGAGAGTCAGGACACTGAA.